The source of this TCR beta chain is a study of cytomegalovirus exposure and HLA in healthy donors. To note about this clone: Its target is not known.

Amplification used 60 Vbeta primers and 13 Jbeta primers. Some clones are missing from TCRdb's copy, which holds only in-frame ones; the method was immunoSEQ multiplex PCR. The table includes 150,000 to 200,000 clones, around 78% detected once. Germline lookup yields CDR1 SGHAT and CDR2 FQNNGV. V lost 5 bases and J lost 7, with 14 bases in between. The CDR3 is 13 amino acids. The study, taken as a whole, reports: Most TCR sequences were uncommon, yet certain public TCRs appeared in many donors. V segments that were indistinguishable, TRBV6-2 and TRBV6-3 among them, were omitted from analysis.

The sample was PBMCs. This clonotype was obtained from a woman in her 30s in good health and CMV-seropositive. The V gene is TRBV11-2, the J gene TRBJ1-2; no clear D. The CDR3 DNA is TGTGCCAGCAGCCCGCGGGGTTGGGTTGGCTACACCTTC. This codes for CASSPRGWVGYTF.